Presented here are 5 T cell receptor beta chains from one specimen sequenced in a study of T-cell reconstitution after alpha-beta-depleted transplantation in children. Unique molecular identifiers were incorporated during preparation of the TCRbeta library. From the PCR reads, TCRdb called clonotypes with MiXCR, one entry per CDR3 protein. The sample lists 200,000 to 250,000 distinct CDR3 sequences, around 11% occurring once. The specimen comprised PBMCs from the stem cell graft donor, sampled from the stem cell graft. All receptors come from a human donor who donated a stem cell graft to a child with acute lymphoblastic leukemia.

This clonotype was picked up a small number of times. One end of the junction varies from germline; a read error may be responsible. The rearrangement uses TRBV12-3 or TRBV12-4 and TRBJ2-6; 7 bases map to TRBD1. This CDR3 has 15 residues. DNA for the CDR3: TGTGCCAGCAGCCTTACAGGGGATGGGGCCAACGGCCTGACTTTC. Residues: CASSLTGDGANGLTF.

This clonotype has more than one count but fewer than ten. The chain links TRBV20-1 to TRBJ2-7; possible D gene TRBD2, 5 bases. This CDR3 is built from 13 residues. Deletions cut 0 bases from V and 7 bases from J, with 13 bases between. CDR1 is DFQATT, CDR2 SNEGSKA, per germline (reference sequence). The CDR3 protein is CSARDPPSLEQYF. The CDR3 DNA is TGCAGTGCTAGAGATCCGCCTAGCCTGGAGCAGTACTTC.

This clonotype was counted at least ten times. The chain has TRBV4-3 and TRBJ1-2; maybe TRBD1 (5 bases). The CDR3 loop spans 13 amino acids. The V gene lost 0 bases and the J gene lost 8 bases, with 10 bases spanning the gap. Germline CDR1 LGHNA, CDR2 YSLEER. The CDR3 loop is CASSQDLQGGYTF. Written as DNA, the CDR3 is TGCGCCAGCAGCCAAGATCTCCAGGGAGGCTACACCTTC.

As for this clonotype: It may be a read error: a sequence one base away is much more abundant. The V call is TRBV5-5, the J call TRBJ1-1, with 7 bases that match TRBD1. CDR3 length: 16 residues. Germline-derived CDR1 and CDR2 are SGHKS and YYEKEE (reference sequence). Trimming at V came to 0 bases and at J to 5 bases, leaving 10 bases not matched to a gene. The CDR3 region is CASSLVGLRGFTEAFF. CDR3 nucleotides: TGTGCCAGCAGCTTGGTCGGTCTCAGGGGGTTTACTGAAGCTTTCTTT. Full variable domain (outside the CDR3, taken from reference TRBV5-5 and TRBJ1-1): DAGVTQSPTHLIKTRGQQVTLRCSPISGHKSVSWYQQVLGQGPQFIFQYYEKEERGRGNFPDRFSARQFPNYSSELNVNALLLGDSALYLCASSLVGLRGFTEAFFGQGTRLTVV.

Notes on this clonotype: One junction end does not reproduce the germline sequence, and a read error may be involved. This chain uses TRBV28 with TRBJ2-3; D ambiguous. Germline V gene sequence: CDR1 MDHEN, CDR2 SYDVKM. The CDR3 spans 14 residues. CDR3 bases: TGTGCCAGCAGTTTATTAGGAAGCACACATACGCAGTATTTT. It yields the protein CASSLLGSTHTQYF.